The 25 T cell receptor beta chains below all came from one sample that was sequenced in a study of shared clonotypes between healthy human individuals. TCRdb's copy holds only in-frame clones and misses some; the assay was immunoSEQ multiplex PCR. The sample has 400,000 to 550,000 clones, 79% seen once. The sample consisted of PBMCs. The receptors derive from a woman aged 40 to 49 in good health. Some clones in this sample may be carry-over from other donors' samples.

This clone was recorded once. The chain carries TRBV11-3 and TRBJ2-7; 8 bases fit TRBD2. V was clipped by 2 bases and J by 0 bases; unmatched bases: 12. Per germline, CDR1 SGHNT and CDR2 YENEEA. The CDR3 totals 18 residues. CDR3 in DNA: TGTGCCAGCAGCTTAAACCGCCGGGAGGGCCCTGCCTCCTACGAGCAGTACTTC. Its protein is CASSLNRREGPASYEQYF.

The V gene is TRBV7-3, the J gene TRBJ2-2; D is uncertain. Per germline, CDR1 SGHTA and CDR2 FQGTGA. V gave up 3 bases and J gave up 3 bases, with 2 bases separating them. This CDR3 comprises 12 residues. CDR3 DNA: TGTGCCAGCAGCTTCGACACCGGGGAGCTGTTTTTT. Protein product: CASSFDTGELFF.

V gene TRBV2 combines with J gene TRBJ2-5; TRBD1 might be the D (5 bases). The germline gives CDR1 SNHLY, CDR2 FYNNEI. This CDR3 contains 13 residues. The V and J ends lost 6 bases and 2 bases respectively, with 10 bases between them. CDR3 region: CASRRDRQETQYF. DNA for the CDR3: TGTGCCAGCAGGCGCGACAGACAAGAGACCCAGTACTTC.

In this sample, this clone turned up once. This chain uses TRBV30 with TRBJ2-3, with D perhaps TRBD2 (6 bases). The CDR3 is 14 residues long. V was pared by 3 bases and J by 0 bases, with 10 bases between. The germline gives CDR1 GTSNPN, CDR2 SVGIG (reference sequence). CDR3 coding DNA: TGTGCCTGGAGGGGGGGTGTGAGCACAGATACGCAGTATTTT. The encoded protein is CAWRGGVSTDTQYF.

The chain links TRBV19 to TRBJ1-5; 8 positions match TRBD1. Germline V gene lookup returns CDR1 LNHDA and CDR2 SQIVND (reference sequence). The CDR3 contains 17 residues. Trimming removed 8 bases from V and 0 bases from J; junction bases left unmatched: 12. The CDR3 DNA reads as TGTGCCAGTGGTAGAGGACAGGGAACTTATAGCAATCAGCCCCAGCATTTT. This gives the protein CASGRGQGTYSNQPQHF.

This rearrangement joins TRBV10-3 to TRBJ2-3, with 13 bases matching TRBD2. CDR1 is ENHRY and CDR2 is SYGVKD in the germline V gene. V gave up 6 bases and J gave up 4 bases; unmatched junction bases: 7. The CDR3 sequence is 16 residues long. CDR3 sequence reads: CAIRGTSGTQADTQYF. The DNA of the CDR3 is TGTGCCATCAGAGGGACTAGCGGGACCCAAGCAGATACGCAGTATTTT.

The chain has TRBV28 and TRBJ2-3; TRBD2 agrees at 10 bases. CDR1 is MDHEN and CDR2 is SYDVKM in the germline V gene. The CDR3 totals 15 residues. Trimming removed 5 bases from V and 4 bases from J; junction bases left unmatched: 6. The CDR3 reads CASSLGTSVADTQYF. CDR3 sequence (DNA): TGTGCCAGCAGTCTGGGGACTAGCGTGGCAGATACGCAGTATTTT.

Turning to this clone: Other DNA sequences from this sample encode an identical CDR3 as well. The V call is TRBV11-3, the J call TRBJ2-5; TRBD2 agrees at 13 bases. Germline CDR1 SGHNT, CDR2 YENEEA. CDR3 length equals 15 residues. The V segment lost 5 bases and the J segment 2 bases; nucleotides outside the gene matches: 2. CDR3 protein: CASSMGLAGQETQYF. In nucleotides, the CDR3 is TGTGCCAGCAGCATGGGACTAGCGGGACAAGAGACCCAGTACTTC.

The CDR3 DNA reads TGTGCCAGCAGCCAAGGGACGGGACACACAGATACGCAGTATTTT. Translation: CASSQGTGHTDTQYF. V gene TRBV4-2 combines with J gene TRBJ2-3, with TRBD1 as a possible D gene (6 bases). In germline, CDR1 is LGHNA, CDR2 YNFKEQ. The CDR3 totals 15 residues. Trimming took off 1 base at V and 2 bases at J, with 10 bases between the two ends.

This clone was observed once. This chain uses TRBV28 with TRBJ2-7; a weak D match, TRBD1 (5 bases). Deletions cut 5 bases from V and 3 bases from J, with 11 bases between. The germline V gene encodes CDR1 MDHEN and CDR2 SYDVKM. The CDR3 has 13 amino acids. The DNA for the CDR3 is TGTGCCAGCAGTGTCCCAGGGAACTACGAGCAGTACTTC. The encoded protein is CASSVPGNYEQYF.

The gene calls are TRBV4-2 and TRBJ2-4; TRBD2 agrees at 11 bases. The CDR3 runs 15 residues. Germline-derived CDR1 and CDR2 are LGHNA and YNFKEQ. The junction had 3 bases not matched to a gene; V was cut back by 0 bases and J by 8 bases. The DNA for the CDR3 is TGTGCCAGCAGCCAAGATCCACTAGCGGGAGACATTCAGTACTTC. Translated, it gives CASSQDPLAGDIQYF.

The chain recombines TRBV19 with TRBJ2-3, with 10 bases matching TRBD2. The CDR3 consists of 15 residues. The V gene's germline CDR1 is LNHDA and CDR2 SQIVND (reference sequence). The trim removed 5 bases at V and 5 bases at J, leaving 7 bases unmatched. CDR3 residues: CASSEWGTSEDTQYF. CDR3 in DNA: TGTGCCAGTAGTGAATGGGGGACTAGCGAAGATACGCAGTATTTT.

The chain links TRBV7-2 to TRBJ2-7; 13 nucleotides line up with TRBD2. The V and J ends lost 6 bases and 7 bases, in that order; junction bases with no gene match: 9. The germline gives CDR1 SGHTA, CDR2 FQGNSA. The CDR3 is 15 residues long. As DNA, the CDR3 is TGTGCCAGCAGTTCCCAGACTAGCGGGAGGCGAGAGCAGTACTTC. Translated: CASSSQTSGRREQYF.

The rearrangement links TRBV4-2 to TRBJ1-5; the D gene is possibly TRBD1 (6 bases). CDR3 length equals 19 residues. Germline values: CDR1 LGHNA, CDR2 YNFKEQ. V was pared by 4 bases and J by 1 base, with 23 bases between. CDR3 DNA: TGTGCCAGCAGCCTCCTTACTGTGGGGGGACACCAAAGCAATCAGCCCCAGCATTTT. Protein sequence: CASSLLTVGGHQSNQPQHF.

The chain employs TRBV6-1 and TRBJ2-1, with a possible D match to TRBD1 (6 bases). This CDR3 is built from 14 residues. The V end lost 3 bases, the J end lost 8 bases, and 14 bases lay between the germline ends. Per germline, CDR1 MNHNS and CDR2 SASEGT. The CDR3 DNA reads TGTGCCAGCAGTGACGGCTACGAGGGGGATGAGCAGTTCTTC. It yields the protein CASSDGYEGDEQFF.

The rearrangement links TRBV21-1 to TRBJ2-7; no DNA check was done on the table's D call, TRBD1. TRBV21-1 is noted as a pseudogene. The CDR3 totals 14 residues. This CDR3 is CASSNMSGGSEQYF. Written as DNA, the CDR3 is TGTGCCAGCAGCAATATGTCAGGGGGTAGCGAGCAGTACTTC.

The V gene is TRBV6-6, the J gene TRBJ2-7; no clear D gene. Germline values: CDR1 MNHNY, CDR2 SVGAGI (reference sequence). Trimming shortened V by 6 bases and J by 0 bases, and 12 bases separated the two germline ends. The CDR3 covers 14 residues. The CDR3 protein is CASRPTVPSYEQYF. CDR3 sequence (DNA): TGTGCCAGCAGACCCACAGTACCCTCCTACGAGCAGTACTTC.

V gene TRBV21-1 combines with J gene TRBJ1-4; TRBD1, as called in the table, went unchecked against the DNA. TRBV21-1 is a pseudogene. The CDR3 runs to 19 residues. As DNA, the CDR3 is TGTGCCAGCAGCAAACTTGCCCAGGGGATTTGCCCAACTAATGAAAAACTGTTTTTT. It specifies CASSKLAQGICPTNEKLFF.

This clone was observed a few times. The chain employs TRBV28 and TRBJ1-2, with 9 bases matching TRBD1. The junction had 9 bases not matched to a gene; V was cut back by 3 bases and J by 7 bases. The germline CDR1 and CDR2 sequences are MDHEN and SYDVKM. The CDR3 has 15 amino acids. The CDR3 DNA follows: TGTGCCAGCAGTTTGGGATCACAGGGGGCGACTGGCTACACCTTC. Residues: CASSLGSQGATGYTF.

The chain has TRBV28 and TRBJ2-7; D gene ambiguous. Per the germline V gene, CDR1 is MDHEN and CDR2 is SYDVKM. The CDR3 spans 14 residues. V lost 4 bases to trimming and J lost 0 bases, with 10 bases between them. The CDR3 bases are TGTGCCAGCAGTTCAGACTCAAGCTCCTACGAGCAGTACTTC. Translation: CASSSDSSSYEQYF.

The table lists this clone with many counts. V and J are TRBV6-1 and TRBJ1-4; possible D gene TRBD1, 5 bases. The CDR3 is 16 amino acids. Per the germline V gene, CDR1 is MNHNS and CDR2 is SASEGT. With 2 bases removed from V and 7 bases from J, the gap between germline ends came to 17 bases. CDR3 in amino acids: CASSERAGEGSEKLFF. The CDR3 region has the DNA TGTGCCAGCAGTGAAAGAGCGGGGGAAGGAAGTGAAAAACTGTTTTTT.

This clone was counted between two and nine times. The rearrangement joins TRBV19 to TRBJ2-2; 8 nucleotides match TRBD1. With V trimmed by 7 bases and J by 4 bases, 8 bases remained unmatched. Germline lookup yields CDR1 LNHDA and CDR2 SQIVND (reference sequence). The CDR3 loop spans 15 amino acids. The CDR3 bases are TGTGCCAGTAAAGGCAGGGGGCGCTTCACCGGGGAGCTGTTTTTT. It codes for CASKGRGRFTGELFF.

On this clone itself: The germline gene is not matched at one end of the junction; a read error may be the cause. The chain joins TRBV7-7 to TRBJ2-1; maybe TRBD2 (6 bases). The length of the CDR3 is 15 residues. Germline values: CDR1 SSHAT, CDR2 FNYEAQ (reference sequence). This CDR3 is CASSSALAAYNEQFF. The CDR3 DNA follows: TGTGCTAGCAGCTCCGCTTTAGCGGCCTACAATGAGCAGTTCTTC. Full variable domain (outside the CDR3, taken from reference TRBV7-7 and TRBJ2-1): GAGVSQSPRYKVTKRGQDVTLRCDPISSHATLYWYQQALGQGPEFLTYFNYEAQPDKSGLPSDRFSAERPEGSISTLTIQRTEQRDSAMYRCASSSALAAYNEQFFGPGTRLTVL.

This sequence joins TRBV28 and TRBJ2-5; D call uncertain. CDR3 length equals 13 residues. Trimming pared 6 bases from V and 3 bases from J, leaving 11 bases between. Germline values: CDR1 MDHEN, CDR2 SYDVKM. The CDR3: CASRSPRKETQYF. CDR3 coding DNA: TGTGCCAGCAGAAGCCCTAGGAAAGAGACCCAGTACTTC.

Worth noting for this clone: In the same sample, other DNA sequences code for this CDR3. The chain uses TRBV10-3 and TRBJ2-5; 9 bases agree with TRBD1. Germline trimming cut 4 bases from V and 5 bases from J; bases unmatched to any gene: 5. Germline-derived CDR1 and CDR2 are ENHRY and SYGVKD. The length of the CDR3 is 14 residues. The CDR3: CAISVGQGGETQYF. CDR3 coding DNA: TGTGCCATCAGTGTGGGACAGGGAGGGGAGACCCAGTACTTC.